A single T cell receptor (beta chain) is shown here with its context. Its antigen is as yet unknown. Trimming took off 3 bases at V and 5 bases at J, with 14 bases between the two ends. Germline-derived CDR1 and CDR2 are SGHRS and YFSETQ. This CDR3 region has 14 residues. TCRdb reprocessed the 5' RACE reads via MiXCR and lists one record per CDR3 protein. Seen here are a few hundred thousand distinct CDR3 sequences, about 5.2% observed once, and the top ten hold around 3.5%. This entry is derived from a study of T cells after yellow fever vaccination. Overall study findings and caveats: Contamination of FACS-sorted repertoires by abundant clonotypes from the bulk population could occur.

The TCR was taken from a man in his late teens or twenties who received the YFV17D yellow fever vaccine. The chain couples TRBV5-1 to TRBJ2-5; D is unclear. The source material was CD4+ T cells sorted from PBMCs, sampled on the day of the yellow fever booster vaccination. The CDR3 DNA is TGCGCCAGCAGCTCGACCACCTCCGGGGAGACCCAGTACTTC. Its translation: CASSSTTSGETQYF.